This entry lists 18 T cell receptor beta chains sequenced from one sample in a study of T-cell memory formation after mild COVID-19 (dated by TCRdb to 2020 to 2023). The library was obtained by 5' RACE. The sequencer was an Illumina NovaSeq 6000. TCRdb applied fastp at Q25 and MiXCR to the public reads, then kept only in-frame beta chains. Every CDR3 protein is listed once, alongside the most common genes and DNA of its rows. The table for this sample lists approximately 250,000 distinct CDR3 sequences; 15% to 19% of them were counted only once. The ten largest clones capture more than 2% of the sample. The specimen was PBMCs or a T cell subset sorted from them (not recorded which). These receptors originate from an adult woman who had mild COVID-19 (a few samples of this study predate the infection). The sample titles of this study are shuffled in the database, so cell type and time point are left out; the donor was told from shared clones.

This clonotype came up a few times. This rearrangement joins TRBV20-1 to TRBJ2-3; 7 bases agree with TRBD2. This CDR3 comprises 14 residues. Trimming cost V 5 bases and J 2 bases; bases outside gene matches: 7. The germline gives CDR1 DFQATT, CDR2 SNEGSKA (reference sequence). CDR3 DNA: TGCAGTGCTGCCGGGACTACCTCCACAGATACGCAGTATTTT. Translating it yields CSAAGTTSTDTQYF.

The rearrangement uses TRBV3-1 and TRBJ2-1; a possible D gene is TRBD2 (5 bases). V lost 6 bases to trimming and J lost 8 bases, with 11 bases between them. This CDR3 comprises 12 residues. Germline assignment: CDR1 LGHDT and CDR2 YNNKEL (reference sequence). The CDR3, as DNA: TGTGCCAGCAGTACTAGAGGAGATGAGCAGTTCTTC. It translates to CASSTRGDEQFF.

This clonotype was observed a handful of times. The rearrangement links TRBV7-9 to TRBJ2-3, with 8 bases lining up with TRBD1. CDR3 length: 18 amino acids. After removal of 6 bases from V and 2 bases from J, the junction contained 16 bases not matched to a gene. From germline, CDR1 is SEHNR and CDR2 FQNEAQ (reference sequence). CDR3 in DNA: TGTGCCAGCAGTCCACAGGGGGTAAGGTTCTCCCCCACAGATACGCAGTATTTT. Translation: CASSPQGVRFSPTDTQYF.

A few counts support this clonotype. The chain employs TRBV29-1 and TRBJ1-2; D is uncertain. CDR3 length: 11 residues. V was shortened by 6 bases and J by 8 bases, with 13 bases between the two germline ends. Germline V gene sequence: CDR1 SQVTM, CDR2 ANQGSEA. This chain's CDR3 is CSVSQGQGYTF. The CDR3 coding sequence is TGCAGCGTCTCCCAAGGGCAGGGCTACACCTTC.

This clonotype was counted between two and nine times. CDR3 DNA sequence: TGTGCCACCAGTGATCACAATAATGAAAAACTGTTTTTT. Amino acid sequence: CATSDHNNEKLFF. The V and J genes are TRBV24-1 and TRBJ1-4; the D is unclear. The V gene's germline CDR1 is KGHDR and CDR2 SFDVKD. This CDR3 is 13 amino acids long. V was trimmed by 3 bases and J by 4 bases, leaving 5 bases between them.

This clonotype was recorded many times. V usage is TRBV12-3 or TRBV12-4 and J usage is TRBJ2-1; the match to TRBD2 covers 10 bases. This CDR3 is built from 14 residues. The junction had 1 base not matched to a gene; V was cut back by 5 bases and J by 3 bases. This chain's CDR3 is CASSQREGYNEQFF. CDR3 bases: TGTGCCAGCAGTCAGCGGGAGGGCTACAATGAGCAGTTCTTC.

This chain uses TRBV12-3 or TRBV12-4 with TRBJ1-1, with unresolved D. The V end lost 1 base, the J end lost 1 base, and 19 bases lay between the germline ends. The CDR3 has 18 amino acids. The CDR3 protein is CASSLVPMARESNTEAFF. The CDR3 DNA is TGTGCCAGCAGTTTAGTGCCCATGGCCAGAGAATCGAACACTGAAGCTTTCTTT.

The chain uses TRBV10-2 and TRBJ2-5; 8 positions match TRBD1. Germline loops: CDR1 WSHSY, CDR2 SAAADI. V shed 5 bases and J 5 bases; nucleotides not matched to a gene: 7. This CDR3 comprises 14 residues. The DNA for the CDR3 is TGCGCCAGCAGTCCGGGACAGGAGCGGGAGACCCAGTACTTC. This gives the protein CASSPGQERETQYF.

CDR3 region: CASSWVTRSTSTDTQYF. In DNA, the CDR3 is TGCGCCAGCAGCTGGGTTACTAGGTCCACTAGCACAGATACGCAGTATTTT. The chain employs TRBV5-1 and TRBJ2-3; D may be TRBD2 (5 bases). Germline CDR1 SGHRS, CDR2 YFSETQ. There are 17 residues in the CDR3. V lost 3 bases, J lost 0 bases, and 17 bases lay in between. The entire variable domain, with the rest obtained from reference TRBV5-1 and TRBJ2-3, is as follows: KAGVTQTPRYLIKTRGQQVTLSCSPISGHRSVSWYQQTPGQGLQFLFEYFSETQRNKGNFPGRFSGRQFSNSRSEMNVSTLELGDSALYLCASSWVTRSTSTDTQYFGPGTRLTVL.

V and J are TRBV12-3 or TRBV12-4 and TRBJ2-1; 9 nucleotides line up with TRBD2. Trimming cost V 3 bases and J 5 bases; bases outside gene matches: 5. The CDR3 loop spans 15 amino acids. The CDR3 nucleotides are TGTGCCAGCAGTTTCTCGGCGGGAGGGAACAATGAGCAGTTCTTC. Protein sequence: CASSFSAGGNNEQFF.

This clonotype was detected a few times. CDR3 sequence reads: CASSPGRITYEQYF. CDR3 bases: TGTGCCAGCAGCCCGGGACGGATTACCTACGAGCAGTACTTC. The chain is built from TRBV11-1 and TRBJ2-7; either TRBD1 or TRBD2 may fit D (5 bases each). CDR3 length: 14 residues. In germline, CDR1 is SGHAT, CDR2 FQDESV (reference sequence). V lost 5 bases to trimming and J lost 2 bases, with 13 bases between them.

This clonotype was observed many times. The V gene is TRBV7-9, the J gene TRBJ2-4; 10 positions match TRBD2. This CDR3 comprises 20 residues. With 2 bases clipped from V and 0 bases from J, the junction kept 13 bases outside the gene matches. Germline V gene data show CDR1 as SEHNR and CDR2 as FQNEAQ (reference sequence). CDR3 sequence reads: CASSLPPEASGGLAKNIQYF. CDR3 in DNA: TGTGCCAGCAGCTTACCCCCTGAGGCTAGCGGGGGCCTAGCCAAAAACATTCAGTACTTC.

In this sample, this clonotype turned up many times. The rearrangement uses TRBV5-6 and TRBJ1-5; 11 bases agree with TRBD1. The CDR3 extends over 18 amino acids. From germline, CDR1 is SGHDT and CDR2 YYEEEE. J was trimmed by 2 bases and V by 4 bases; bases with no gene match: 11. The CDR3: CASSKGDRGFSGNQPQHF. CDR3 bases: TGTGCCAGCAGCAAAGGGGACAGGGGGTTTTCGGGCAATCAGCCCCAGCATTTT.

The chain combines TRBV29-1 with TRBJ1-1, with D unresolved. Germline CDR1 SQVTM, CDR2 ANQGSEA. Trimming took 6 bases from V and 0 from J, leaving 5 bases between them. The CDR3 is 11 residues long. Written as DNA, the CDR3 is TGCAGCGTCGCTATGAACACTGAAGCTTTCTTT. Its protein product is CSVAMNTEAFF.

This clonotype was detected many times. The chain joins TRBV6-5 to TRBJ1-1; D ambiguous. The germline V gene has CDR1 MNHEY and CDR2 SVGAGI. The CDR3 spans 16 residues. Trimming pared 0 bases from V and 4 bases from J, leaving 15 bases between. The CDR3 protein is CASSYSDLITGTEAFF. As DNA, the CDR3 is TGTGCCAGCAGTTACTCGGATCTAATAACGGGCACTGAAGCTTTCTTT.

As for this clonotype: The junction departs from germline at one end; a sequencing error may be responsible. The genes are TRBV12-3 or TRBV12-4 and TRBJ2-3; D gene unclear. CDR3 size: 13 residues. CDR3 coding DNA: TGTGCCAGCAGGTTAGAAGCCACAGATACGCAGTATTTT. Protein product: CASRLEATDTQYF.

This clonotype occurred a few times. V usage is TRBV5-1 and J usage is TRBJ2-1; D may be TRBD1 or TRBD2 (5 bases each). The CDR3 contains 15 residues. Germline V gene data show CDR1 as SGHRS and CDR2 as YFSETQ. V gave up 5 bases and J gave up 5 bases, with 17 bases separating them. The CDR3 nucleotides read TGCGCCAGCAGTCCGGTTAGCGACAGTAACAATGAGCAGTTCTTC. Translated, it gives CASSPVSDSNNEQFF.

The V gene is TRBV20-1, the J gene TRBJ2-5; 7 nucleotides align to TRBD2. Germline CDR1 and CDR2: DFQATT and SNEGSKA (reference sequence). V dropped 2 bases and J dropped 5; count of bases not matched to a gene: 8. The CDR3 spans 14 residues. The CDR3 nucleotides read TGCAGTGCTAGAACGGCGGGAGTTGGGGAGACCCAGTACTTC. It is translated as CSARTAGVGETQYF.